Listed below are T cell receptor beta chains from one sample, sequenced in a study of breast tumors, draining lymph nodes, adjacent tissues. TCRdb re-called the multiplex PCR reads with MiXCR, one entry per CDR3 protein. This sample has about 180,000 distinct CDR3 sequences, with approximately 30% found just once. Material for sequencing was axillary lymph node tissue. These receptors all come from a female donor with breast cancer. Some clones in this sample may be carry-over from other donors' samples. Both conserved end residues are part of each CDR3. The order of the fields is V gene, J gene, CDR3 length, CDR3 protein.

>TRBV19|TRBJ1-2|14
CASSSYPVYYGYTF
>TRBV5-4|TRBJ2-5|15
CASSYQTGGDRTQYF
>TRBV5-1|TRBJ2-2|12
CASRLNTGELFF
>TRBV7-3|TRBJ1-2|14
CASSLQGAGYGYAF
>TRBV10-1|TRBJ1-5|15
CAGSLRDRDNQSQHF
>TRBV4-1|TRBJ2-5|15
CASSHPTGDQETQYF
>TRBV9|TRBJ1-4|16
CASSAQGRIANEKLFF
>TRBV10-3|TRBJ1-2|12
CAISDQGYGYTF
>TRBV19|TRBJ1-3|14
CASRSSSSGNTIYF
>TRBV6-6|TRBJ1-1|17
CASSQGGRTRGNTEAFF
>TRBV2|TRBJ2-5|16
CASTRSGGGIKETQYF